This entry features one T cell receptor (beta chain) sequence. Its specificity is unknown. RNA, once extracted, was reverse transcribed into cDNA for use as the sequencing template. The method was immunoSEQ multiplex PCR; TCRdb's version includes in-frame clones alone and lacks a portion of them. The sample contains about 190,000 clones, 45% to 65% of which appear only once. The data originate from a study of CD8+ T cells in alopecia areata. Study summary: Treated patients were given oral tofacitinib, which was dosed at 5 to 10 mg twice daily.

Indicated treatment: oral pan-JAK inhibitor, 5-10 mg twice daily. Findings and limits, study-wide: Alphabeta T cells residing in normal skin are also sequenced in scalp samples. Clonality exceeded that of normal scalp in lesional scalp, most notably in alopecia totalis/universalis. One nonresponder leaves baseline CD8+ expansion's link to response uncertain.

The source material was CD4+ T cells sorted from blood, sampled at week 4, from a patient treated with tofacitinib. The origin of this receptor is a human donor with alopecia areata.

The CDR3 DNA reads TGTGCCAGCAGCGTAGGCGGTGGCTACACCTTC. This codes for CASSVGGGYTF. The rearrangement uses TRBV5-6 and TRBJ1-2; no firm D call. Trimming removed 4 bases at V and 7 bases at J, with 8 bases between. The CDR3 is made up of 11 amino acids. Germline assignment: CDR1 SGHDT and CDR2 YYEEEE.